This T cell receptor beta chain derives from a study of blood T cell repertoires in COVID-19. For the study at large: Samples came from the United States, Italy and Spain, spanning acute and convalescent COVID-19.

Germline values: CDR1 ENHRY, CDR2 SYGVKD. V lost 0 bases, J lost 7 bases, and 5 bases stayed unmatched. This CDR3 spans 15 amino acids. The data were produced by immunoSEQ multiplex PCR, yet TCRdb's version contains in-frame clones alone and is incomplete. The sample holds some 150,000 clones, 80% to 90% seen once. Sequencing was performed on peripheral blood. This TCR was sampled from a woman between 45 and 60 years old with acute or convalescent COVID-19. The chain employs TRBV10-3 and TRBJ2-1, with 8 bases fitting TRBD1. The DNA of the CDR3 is TGTGCCATCAGTGAGTCCCCGACAGGGGATAATGAGCAGTTCTTC. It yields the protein CAISESPTGDNEQFF.